This TCR beta chain originates from a study of cytomegalovirus exposure and HLA in healthy donors (TCRdb year 2017). Concerning the study at large: An earlier analysis of some 600 of the donors reported 250 to 350 Gb of sequence data and 95 million to 140 million unique TCR beta sequences obtained from some 170 million T cells. A separate validation cohort of 100 to 150 different subjects was used in addition to the roughly 700-subject first cohort. In the later analysis, no new phenotypic data were used to find candidate immune exposures; instead, reliance was placed on TCR beta sequences and their occurrence across donors. On average, 235,054 unique TCR beta nucleotide sequences were sequenced per donor among about 400 genotyped donors of the cohort, with roughly a sixth of those sequences being non-productive. The number of donors typed differed by locus, with roughly 629-640 for A, B, C, DRB1 and DQB1, around 500 for DQA1, 606 for DPA1, and around 460 for DPB1. Donor age, sex, ethnicity and CMV serostatus were compiled together with the repertoire data. Every repertoire in the discovery cohort had been generated on one and the same sequencing platform. In a later analysis, previously published TCR beta repertoires from 666 donors were re-analyzed and high-resolution HLA genotyping was added so that TCR occurrence patterns could be studied. To decide whether each TCR beta V gene segment behaved as functional or pseudogenic, an earlier analysis of nearly 600 of the donors relied on high-throughput TCR beta sequencing. HLA typing covered class I and class II loci at four-digit resolution. In a later genetic analysis, genome-wide SNP genotypes for 398 of the 666 donors were used, and that subset was treated as a discovery cohort. Using immunosequencing, the study profiled T cell repertoires from around 680 subjects and related those repertoires to cytomegalovirus serostatus. Roughly 5 DR-DQ haplotypes were handled as single units for association and clustering, since linkage in the cohort was strong. Of the roughly 400 genotyped donors, approximately 82% fell in the genetic ancestry cluster associated with self-reported Caucasian donors. The aim of the study was to test whether cataloging public T cell receptors could identify signatures of past pathogen exposure. Roughly 300 gigabases of sequencing data and roughly 80 million unique TCR sequences made up an early release that covered 500 to 650 HLA-typed donors. To predict cytomegalovirus infection status, the study combined high-throughput TCR immunosequencing, statistical association of individual TCRs with disease status, and machine learning.

Receptors were amplified or captured by the immunoSEQ multiplex PCR assay. For the multiplex PCR, a mixture combining 60 forward primers for TCR Vbeta segments and 13 reverse primers for TCR Jbeta segments was used. The CDR3 region of rearranged TCR beta genes was amplified from genomic DNA by a multiplex PCR assay. Amplified TCR beta libraries were sequenced as 87-base-pair reads on the Illumina HiSeq System. Turning to the authors' computational methods: A later analysis counted approximately 74 million unique TCR beta chains across the 666 repertoires, and 9.5 million to 11 million of these chains were shared by at least two donors. Raw reads were error-corrected and collapsed into unique sequences by a nearest-neighbor algorithm in which closely related sequences were merged to remove PCR and sequencing errors. V, D and J gene segments were assigned by aligning CDR3 sequences to IMGT reference sequences. For a sequence to be retained, at least a six-nucleotide match to both a V gene segment and a J gene segment was required. A rearrangement counted as productive if the CDR3 had no stop codons and remained in frame with V and J, and every other rearrangement counted as non-productive. CDR3 was defined according to IMGT convention as the region running from the second conserved V-encoded cysteine to the conserved J-encoded phenylalanine. In an earlier analysis of roughly 580 of the donors, sequences lacking an unambiguous match to a single V gene segment were excluded. An earlier analysis of about 600 of the donors called V segments functional above 56.7% productive rearrangements and segregating when the between-donor standard deviation exceeded 5%. A statistical classification framework was developed to diagnose cytomegalovirus status using the catalog of TCR beta chain sequences. V and J gene assignment, in a later analysis, came from comparing TCR nucleotide sequences with IMGT/GENE-DB human TR gene sequences. In a later analysis, CDR3 sequences and most-parsimonious VDJ recombination scenarios were assigned using the TCRdist pipeline. A later analysis defined each TCR beta chain by its CDR3 amino acid sequence plus V-gene family, and excluded reads lacking a unique V-gene family. As a way to deal with suspected cross-contamination and a sequencing artifact, a later analysis dropped approximately 570 nucleotide sequences that were highly shared and had low generation probability. In a later analysis, a clonal expansion index for each public chain was calculated from normalized within-repertoire ranks of inferred template counts. A later analysis computed generation probabilities with a VDJ recombination model fitted to out-of-frame rearrangements, and checked the results against IGoR. A later analysis scored TCR-TCR, TCR-HLA and TCR-CMV co-occurrence with hypergeometric tests, applying a repertoire-size bias correction to TCR pairs. To estimate false discovery rates, a later analysis permuted the HLA or CMV assignments 20 times. In a later analysis, co-occurring TCRs were grouped using DBSCAN, and TCRdist sequence similarity was added for clustering within HLA-allele-positive subsets. Repertoires with fewer than 30,000 or more than 120,000 public chains, plus five repertoires with anomalous nucleotide sharing, were excluded from co-occurrence clustering. Drawn from immuneACCESS, this table holds only the in-frame rearrangements with V and J called that TCRdb kept. Clones are partly lost; checked studies trace under half to an unresolved V gene and leave the rest unexplained. The DNA gave D and trimming, while V, J and clone size come from that table. Present in this sample are some 200,000 clones, roughly 68% of which were seen just once. Of the sample, over 1.5% is held by the ten largest clones.

As for this clone: Its binding antigen is unknown. It has no much larger one-base neighbor in the sample; base qualities were not kept.

CDR1 and CDR2 are read off the germline V gene as SQVTM and ANQGSEA. V is reduced by 7 bases and J by 0 bases, leaving a spacing of 16 bases between them. Including cysteine and phenylalanine, the CDR3 has 14 amino acids. Only the CDR3 DNA stays, 42 bases, in frame from base 1. The cohort consisted of 650 to 700 healthy bone marrow donors. At the time of sampling, every cohort member was nominally healthy, though immune exposures that went unrecorded were likely present. The donor was CMV seronegative and belonged to the group of 320 or so seronegative cohort members. A peripheral blood sample was provided by each donor, and peripheral blood mononuclear cells were used for TCR beta sequencing. The Qiagen DNeasy Blood Extraction Kit was used to extract genomic DNA from the blood cell samples. Summary of the overall study and its limitations: Most TCR sequences were observed very rarely across donors, whereas some public TCRs were present in many individuals. Some IMGT-functional V segments, including TRBV6-2 and TRBV6-3, could not be distinguished by the 87-base-pair reads and were therefore excluded. In a later analysis, HLA-associated TCR beta chains showed more clonal expansion and lower generation probabilities than non-associated chains that were equally common. Several of the top co-occurrence clusters appeared to be linked to parvovirus B19, influenza, CMV and Epstein-Barr virus, according to a later analysis. Cytomegalovirus status was reported to be diagnosed by the classifier with high specificity and sensitivity in both the original and validation cohorts. A later analysis associated about 16,000 TCR beta sequences with specific HLA alleles at a false discovery rate of 0.05. It was suggested by the authors that the approach could potentially be generalized to other disease states and immunological phenotypes. The only immune exposure information available for the cohort was CMV serostatus. The sequencing pipeline was judged likely to have produced a cluster of highly shared sequence variants as a technical artifact. Because HLA typing was missing for some donors at each locus, association tests included only the typed subset. Presence/absence analyses assumed roughly uniform sequencing depth across donors, an assumption that may not hold. In a later genetic analysis, a missense DCLRE1C variant was associated with V-gene and J-gene trimming of TCR beta chains, and the association was replicated in an independent cohort. Strong co-occurrence of HLA alleles, especially DR and DQ, made assigning TCR associations to individual alleles difficult. Linkage disequilibrium might explain the correlated functional status among segregating V segments, but an unknown experimental factor could not be ruled out. Most CMV-associated TCR beta chains appeared to be HLA-restricted in a later analysis, and the HLA associations seemed to be driven largely by CMV exposure. Around 16 rarely observed V segments, including chromosome 9 orphons, were excluded from the earlier analysis of some 590 of the donors because counts were too low. Three of the identified cytomegalovirus-associated TCR beta chains were confirmed in vitro to be specific for cytomegalovirus antigens. In a later analysis, the rate of TCR association differed among HLA loci, with DRB1 alleles having the most associated TCRs and HLA-C alleles having the fewest. A further reported finding was that TCR beta sequences accurately predicted the HLA-A and HLA-B alleles for most subjects in the first cohort. In the study, around 150 TCR beta chains were listed as associated with cytomegalovirus. The cohort was sequenced for TCR beta chains only, and without alpha or paired-chain data the features that could be detected were limited. An earlier analysis of some 560 of the donors showed that most TCR beta V segments appeared in productive rearrangements either about 87% or about 30% of the time, which broadly matched IMGT annotations. According to a later genetic analysis, donors in an Asian-associated ancestry cluster had fewer N-insertions in productive TCRs than the approximately 650-donor mean.

This TCR derives from a woman younger than 45 in good health and CMV-seronegative. Here the chain combines TRBV29-1 and TRBJ2-7, with a tentative D gene TRBD2 over 6 matching bases. Sequences were obtained from PBMCs. This receptor has the CDR3 CSAGGGDFSYEQYF. The nucleotides are TGCAGCGCCGGGGGTGGGGACTTCTCCTACGAGCAGTACTTC.